The 10 T cell receptor beta chains below were found in one sample sequenced in a study of CD8 T cells in Susac syndrome. cDNA came from about 0.51 to 1 ug RNA primed by random hexamers. Each CDR3 protein gets one entry after TCRdb re-called the immunoSEQ multiplex PCR reads with MiXCR. The top ten clones hold around 0.12% of a sample with some 120,000 distinct CDR3 sequences, around 94% of them seen once. The source material was CD4+ T cells from PBMCs. The receptors originated from a human donor with multiple sclerosis.

The CDR3 sequence: CASSYPPGQPTDTQYF. Here the CDR3 DNA reads TGTGCCAGCAGCTACCCACCGGGACAGCCCACAGATACGCAGTATTTT. The chain is built from TRBV9 and TRBJ2-3, with 7 bases that match TRBD1. The CDR3 has 16 residues. V trimming: 4 bases; J trimming: 2 bases; junction bases outside the gene matches: 10. CDR1 is SGDLS, CDR2 YYNGEE, per germline.

The DNA of the CDR3 is TGCAGCGTTGCAGAGACCCGTGGAGACACTGAAGCTTTCTTT. It is translated as CSVAETRGDTEAFF. This chain uses TRBV29-1 with TRBJ1-1, with D unclear. The CDR3 length is 14 residues. The V gene lost 4 bases and the J gene lost 3 bases, with 15 bases spanning the gap. Germline CDR1 SQVTM, CDR2 ANQGSEA.

The CDR3 sequence: CASSAGTSGYTDTQYF. DNA for the CDR3: TGCGCCAGCAGCGCCGGGACTAGCGGTTACACAGATACGCAGTATTTT. The rearrangement links TRBV5-1 to TRBJ2-3, with 11 bases identical to TRBD2. The CDR3 is 16 residues long. Germline V gene sequence: CDR1 SGHRS, CDR2 YFSETQ. Losses at the gene ends were 4 bases for V and 2 bases for J; bases not matched to a gene: 6.

V gene TRBV7-2 combines with J gene TRBJ1-2; D is unclear. The CDR3 has 14 amino acids. Trimming stripped 3 bases from V and 8 bases from J, with 16 bases between. Germline V gene data show CDR1 as SGHTA and CDR2 as FQGNSA. For the CDR3, the DNA is TGTGCCAGCAGCTTCCGGACGGTATCGGGGGGCTACACCTTC. Translation: CASSFRTVSGGYTF.

This chain uses TRBV7-2 with TRBJ2-1, with 7 positions matching TRBD2. With 4 bases clipped from V and 8 bases from J, the junction kept 11 bases outside the gene matches. Germline CDR1 is SGHTA and CDR2 is FQGNSA. There are 15 residues in the CDR3. The DNA of the CDR3 is TGTGCCAGCAGCTCGCGGGGCGGGAGTGGGCATGAGCAGTTCTTC. Residues: CASSSRGGSGHEQFF.

The chain is built from TRBV7-2 and TRBJ2-3; D might be TRBD1 (5 bases). V dropped 3 bases and J dropped 2 bases, with 9 bases sitting between them. CDR3 length: 14 amino acids. Germline CDR1 SGHTA, CDR2 FQGNSA. CDR3 loop: CASSFLGPTDTQYF. The CDR3 coding sequence is TGTGCCAGCAGCTTTTTGGGGCCCACAGATACGCAGTATTTT.

CDR3 residues: CSLGTVGGDTEAFF. CDR3 nucleotides: TGCAGCCTCGGGACAGTCGGGGGTGACACTGAAGCTTTCTTT. J is TRBJ1-1 and V is TRBV29-1, with 7 nucleotides matching TRBD1. The CDR3 loop spans 14 amino acids. Germline lookup yields CDR1 SQVTM and CDR2 ANQGSEA. With 8 bases clipped from V and 3 bases from J, the junction kept 12 bases outside the gene matches.

This rearrangement joins TRBV12-3 or TRBV12-4 to TRBJ2-7, with TRBD2 as a possible D gene (5 bases). CDR3 length: 13 amino acids. The V end lost 5 bases, the J end lost 6 bases, and 14 bases lay between the germline ends. CDR3 in amino acids: CASSQRRGSEQYF. The CDR3 nucleotides read TGTGCCAGCAGTCAGAGACGGGGTAGCGAGCAGTACTTC.

The chain is built from TRBV6-2 or TRBV6-3 and TRBJ1-5; the match to TRBD1 covers 10 bases. V was clipped by 4 bases and J by 4 bases; unmatched bases: 7. There are 16 residues in the CDR3. Germline CDR1 is MNHEY and CDR2 is SVGEGT. In nucleotides, the CDR3 is TGTGCCAGCAGTTCCTGGACAGGGGGAGATAATCAGCCCCAGCATTTT. It is translated as CASSSWTGGDNQPQHF.

The chain couples TRBV7-8 to TRBJ2-6; 9 bases are shared with TRBD1. Germline CDR1 and CDR2: SGHVS and FQNEAQ. The CDR3 has 18 amino acids. V shed 4 bases, J shed 4 bases, and the junction held 11 bases outside the gene matches. CDR3 coding DNA: TGTGCCAGCAGCTCCCGACAGGGGGAGGGGTCCGGGGCCAACGTCCTGACTTTC. This translates into CASSSRQGEGSGANVLTF. Complete variable domain (other parts from reference TRBV7-8 and TRBJ2-6): GAGVSQSPRYKVAKRGQDVALRCDPISGHVSLFWYQQALGQGPEFLTYFQNEAQLDKSGLPSDRFFAERPEGSVSTLKIQRTQQEDSAVYLCASSSRQGEGSGANVLTFGAGSRLTVL.